The next 17 T cell receptor beta chains were all read from a single sample in a study of CD8+ T cells in alopecia areata. In each case, RNA was isolated and then reverse transcribed into cDNA as the sequencing template. Method: immunoSEQ multiplex PCR; TCRdb's copy keeps in-frame clones and lacks some. The repertoire has 150,000 or so clones, around 47% of them found once; the top ten carry less than 8%. The sequencing input was CD4+ T cells sorted from blood. These receptors all come from a human donor with alopecia areata.

The chain employs TRBV6-5 and TRBJ1-5, with D perhaps matching TRBD1 (6 bases). The CDR3 spans 14 residues. Germline lookup yields CDR1 MNHEY and CDR2 SVGAGI. The V gene lost 5 bases and the J gene lost 5 bases, with 13 bases spanning the gap. CDR3 in DNA: TGTGCCAGCAGTAGGGGGAAGGGGGATCAGCCCCAGCATTTT. Translated, it gives CASSRGKGDQPQHF.

Regarding this clone: The germline gene is not matched at one end of the junction; a read error may be the cause. The gene calls are TRBV29-1 and TRBJ1-4, with D perhaps TRBD1 (6 bases). Germline V gives CDR1 SQVTM, CDR2 ANQGSEA. The CDR3 contains 12 residues. The CDR3 coding sequence is TGCAGCGTACAGGGAACTGATGAAAAACTGTTTTTT. It encodes CSVQGTDEKLFF.

This clone has more than one count but fewer than ten. The J gene is TRBJ1-2, the V gene TRBV6-4; 7 positions match TRBD1. The CDR3 consists of 14 residues. Trimming removed 6 bases from V and 4 bases from J; junction bases left unmatched: 8. The V gene's germline CDR1 is MRHNA and CDR2 SNTAGT. CDR3 sequence: CASRFLPGGYGYTF. In DNA form, the CDR3 reads TGTGCCAGCAGATTTTTACCAGGGGGCTATGGCTACACCTTC.

The chain uses TRBV2 and TRBJ1-2; a weak D match, TRBD1 (5 bases). This CDR3 is 18 amino acids long. Trimming pared 0 bases from V and 2 bases from J, leaving 19 bases between. In germline, CDR1 is SNHLY, CDR2 FYNNEI. CDR3 in DNA: TGTGCCAGCAGTGAAGCGCGGCCGGGACGGGGATCGAACTATGGCTACACCTTC. Protein product: CASSEARPGRGSNYGYTF.

There are a few counts of this clone. The rearrangement links TRBV29-1 to TRBJ2-7; D call uncertain. This CDR3 region has 12 residues. The ends were cut back, 5 bases at V and 2 bases at J, with 10 bases in the middle. CDR1 and CDR2 from the germline V gene are SQVTM and ANQGSEA. CDR3 loop: CSVLSLTYEQYF. The CDR3 DNA reads as TGCAGCGTTCTCAGCTTGACCTACGAGCAGTACTTC.

The rearrangement uses TRBV7-9 and TRBJ1-2; D is possibly TRBD1 (5 bases). Trimming removed 5 bases from V and 4 bases from J, with 14 bases in between. Germline assignment: CDR1 SEHNR and CDR2 FQNEAQ (reference sequence). CDR3 length: 14 amino acids. CDR3 loop: CASSTQGRSYGYTF. CDR3 in DNA: TGTGCCAGCAGCACTCAGGGCAGGTCCTATGGCTACACCTTC.

The V and J genes are TRBV27 and TRBJ1-1; D unresolved. Trimming cost V 4 bases and J 6 bases, with 6 bases left between them. Germline-derived CDR1 and CDR2 are MNHEY and SMNVEV (reference sequence). The CDR3 has 11 residues. The chain's CDR3 is CASSSGSEAFF. CDR3 coding DNA: TGTGCCAGCAGTTCCGGGTCTGAAGCTTTCTTT.

This clone was detected a few times. J is TRBJ1-1 and V is TRBV25-1; D unclear. Deletions cut 8 bases from V and 0 bases from J, with 10 bases between. Germline loops: CDR1 MGHDK, CDR2 SYGVNS. This CDR3 comprises 13 residues. CDR3 in amino acids: CASGTDVNTEAFF. The CDR3 region has the DNA TGTGCCAGCGGAACGGACGTGAACACTGAAGCTTTCTTT.

V usage is TRBV27 and J usage is TRBJ1-1, with D unclear. CDR3 length: 14 amino acids. V was clipped by 3 bases and J by 0 bases, with 8 bases between them. CDR1 MNHEY and CDR2 SMNVEV come from the germline V gene (reference sequence). CDR3 sequence reads: CASSFGVMNTEAFF. CDR3 nucleotide sequence: TGTGCCAGCAGTTTTGGGGTGATGAACACTGAAGCTTTCTTT.

This chain links TRBV7-9 with TRBJ2-7, with D uncertain. Germline V gives CDR1 SEHNR, CDR2 FQNEAQ (reference sequence). The CDR3 is made up of 11 amino acids. V lost 6 bases and J 7 bases, leaving 10 bases between the germline ends. The CDR3 DNA reads TGTGCCAGCAGTACCCTGAGAGAGCAGTACTTC. It is translated as CASSTLREQYF.

This chain joins TRBV29-1 and TRBJ1-5; 8 positions match TRBD1. Germline CDR1 SQVTM, CDR2 ANQGSEA. The CDR3 length is 13 residues. Germline trimming cut 7 bases from V and 4 bases from J; bases unmatched to any gene: 6. In nucleotides, the CDR3 is TGCAGCGCAGGGGACAGGATGAATCAGCCCCAGCATTTT. It codes for CSAGDRMNQPQHF.

The chain couples TRBV5-4 to TRBJ1-2; D unclear. The germline V and J ends were trimmed by 2 bases and 4 bases, with 9 bases remaining between them. CDR1 and CDR2 from the germline V gene are SGHNT and YYREEE (reference sequence). The CDR3 loop spans 13 amino acids. In DNA form, the CDR3 reads TGTGCCAGCAGCTTCCCAGATTTCTATGGCTACACCTTC. It is translated as CASSFPDFYGYTF.

The chain links TRBV25-1 to TRBJ2-6, with no clear D. CDR3 length: 14 residues. Germline loops: CDR1 MGHDK, CDR2 SYGVNS. The V gene lost 8 bases and the J gene lost 0 bases, with 8 bases spanning the gap. In DNA form, the CDR3 reads TGTGCCAGCGGGCAGGCCTCTGGGGCCAACGTCCTGACTTTC. It yields the protein CASGQASGANVLTF.

This clone was detected only a few times. The same CDR3 is also encoded by other DNA sequences in this sample. V and J are TRBV29-1 and TRBJ2-1, with 10 bases aligning to TRBD2. CDR1 and CDR2 (germline): SQVTM, ANQGSEA. The CDR3 runs 14 residues. Trimming at V came to 4 bases and at J to 6 bases, leaving 6 bases not matched to a gene. The CDR3 DNA reads TGCAGCGTTGTCGGTCTAGCGGGAGTCAATGAGCAGTTCTTC. Translating gives CSVVGLAGVNEQFF.

This clone showed up just a few times. The rearrangement links TRBV29-1 to TRBJ2-1; maybe TRBD1 (5 bases). Germline V gives CDR1 SQVTM, CDR2 ANQGSEA. Deletions cut 6 bases from V and 8 bases from J, with 26 bases between. The CDR3 totals 16 residues. This chain's CDR3 is CSVGQGPHTKSHEQFF. Here the CDR3 DNA reads TGCAGCGTGGGGCAAGGGCCCCACACTAAGAGCCATGAGCAGTTCTTC.

This clone has a handful of counts. V gene TRBV29-1 combines with J gene TRBJ2-1, with TRBD2 as a possible D gene (6 bases). Per germline, CDR1 SQVTM and CDR2 ANQGSEA. The CDR3 totals 11 residues. V shed 3 bases and J shed 14 bases, with 14 bases lying between them. CDR3: CSVDVGREEFF. The CDR3 DNA reads TGCAGCGTTGATGTGGGCAGGGAGGAGTTCTTC.

This sequence joins TRBV15 and TRBJ1-2, with D unresolved. The CDR3 consists of 13 residues. V dropped 0 bases and J dropped 8 bases, with 10 bases sitting between them. Germline V lookup: CDR1 LNHNV, CDR2 YYDKDF (reference sequence). CDR3 protein: CATSRDVVGGYTF. The CDR3 region has the DNA TGTGCCACCAGCAGAGATGTAGTTGGGGGCTACACCTTC.